This T cell receptor (beta chain) is from a study of T cells after posttransplantation cyclophosphamide. Broader study findings: Skin or GI-infiltrating T cells shared few TRB sequences with blood.

The protocol was immunoSEQ multiplex PCR, while the TCRdb copy is restricted to in-frame clones and leaves out a portion. This sample has approximately 26,000 clones; 75% to 90% occur once, and the top ten carry 3% to 4%. Germline CDR1 reads SGHNT; CDR2 reads YENEEA. The CDR3 length is 15 residues. Deletions cut 5 bases from V and 6 bases from J, with 19 bases between. The related graft donor's blood sample was taken on the day of bone marrow donation. Details on this clone: No antigen is known for it.

This chain uses TRBV11-3 with TRBJ2-5, with D possibly TRBD1 on 6 matching bases. Sequenced sample: PBMCs. The source is a man aged 50 to 60. DNA of the CDR3: TGTGCCAGCAGCACTGGGGGCTTACCTGAAAAGACCCAGTACTTC. Its translation is CASSTGGLPEKTQYF.